These 6 T cell receptor beta chains originate from one sample sequenced in a study of shared clonotypes between healthy human individuals. Sequencing used immunoSEQ multiplex PCR; TCRdb keeps in-frame clones, though not all of them. The sample includes under 2,500,000 clones, roughly 95% of them seen just once. Sequenced sample: naive CD4+ T cells sorted from blood. The sample's subset: CD45RA+ positively selected. These receptors all come from a man in his late teens or twenties in good health.

The genes are TRBV2 and TRBJ2-7; TRBD1 matches 8 bases. V shed 8 bases and J 3 bases; nucleotides not matched to a gene: 6. Germline CDR1 and CDR2: SNHLY and FYNNEI. This CDR3 region has 13 residues. The CDR3 sequence is CASATGGDYEQYF. The DNA of the CDR3 is TGTGCCAGCGCCACAGGGGGAGACTACGAGCAGTACTTC.

This CDR3 reads CASSQVISISPLHF. The CDR3 DNA sequence: TGCGCCAGCAGCCAAGTTATCTCGATTTCACCCCTCCACTTT. This chain joins TRBV4-1 and TRBJ1-6; D gene uncertain. CDR1 and CDR2 from the germline V gene are MGHRA and YSYEKL. V dropped 1 base and J dropped 9 bases, with 10 bases sitting between them. The CDR3 spans 14 residues.

The V call is TRBV7-9, the J call TRBJ2-3; D gene ambiguous. The CDR3 is 14 residues long. Trimming cost V 5 bases and J 2 bases, with 11 bases left between them. CDR1 is SEHNR and CDR2 is FQNEAQ in the germline V gene (reference sequence). The CDR3 sequence is CASSLGRYTDTQYF. DNA for the CDR3: TGTGCCAGCAGCCTCGGACGTTACACAGATACGCAGTATTTT.

V gene TRBV10-2 combines with J gene TRBJ2-3, with 10 bases matching TRBD2. CDR3 length: 17 residues. With 0 bases clipped from V and 3 bases from J, the junction kept 6 bases outside the gene matches. Germline V gene lookup returns CDR1 WSHSY and CDR2 SAAADI. The CDR3 nucleotides read TGCGCCAGCAGTGAGTCCCTTCGACTAGCGGGTACAGATACGCAGTATTTT. Translated: CASSESLRLAGTDTQYF.

The V and J genes are TRBV29-1 and TRBJ1-1; D perhaps matches TRBD1 (6 bases). The germline gives CDR1 SQVTM, CDR2 ANQGSEA. Trimming removed 5 bases at V and 0 bases at J, with 10 bases between. This CDR3 has 13 residues. The CDR3 spells CSVSRGLNTEAFF. The CDR3 bases are TGCAGCGTTTCCAGGGGTCTGAACACTGAAGCTTTCTTT.

The CDR3 DNA is TGTGCCAGCGGAACTAATGAAAAACTGTTTTTT. It translates to CASGTNEKLFF. The genes are TRBV6-6 and TRBJ1-4; D not resolved. Germline values: CDR1 MNHNY, CDR2 SVGAGI (reference sequence). V lost 8 bases, J lost 1 base, and 2 bases lay in between. CDR3 length: 11 residues.